This T cell receptor (beta chain) derives from a study of memory CD4+ T cells and cytomegalovirus serostatus. Single viable CD3+CD4+CD8-CD45RO+ cells were sorted as the memory CD4+ T cells. Serostatus was set by detecting CMV pp150, pp28, p38, p52 IgG. Total CD4+ T cells were enriched by CD4 positive selection. The germline CDR1 and CDR2 sequences are MNHNS and SASEGT. Deletions cut 4 bases from V and 0 bases from J, with 16 bases between. The CDR3 has 18 residues. Repertoires were generated with immunoSEQ multiplex PCR, while TCRdb's copy carries only in-frame clones and drops some. This table has 80,000 or so clones, just under 80% appearing once. As for this clone: Antigen specificity is unknown.

Points from the study as a whole: Median bootstrapped AUC for CMV status was approximately 0.94 originally, approximately 0.91 US-trained.

The TCR originated in an adult in good health and CMV-seropositive. The sample taken for sequencing was memory CD4+ T cells from blood. The chain couples TRBV6-1 to TRBJ2-6; D is possibly TRBD1 or TRBD2 (7 bases each). The DNA for the CDR3 is TGTGCCAGCAGTGGGGGGAGGGGACAGAGCTCTGGGGCCAACGTCCTGACTTTC. This gives the protein CASSGGRGQSSGANVLTF.